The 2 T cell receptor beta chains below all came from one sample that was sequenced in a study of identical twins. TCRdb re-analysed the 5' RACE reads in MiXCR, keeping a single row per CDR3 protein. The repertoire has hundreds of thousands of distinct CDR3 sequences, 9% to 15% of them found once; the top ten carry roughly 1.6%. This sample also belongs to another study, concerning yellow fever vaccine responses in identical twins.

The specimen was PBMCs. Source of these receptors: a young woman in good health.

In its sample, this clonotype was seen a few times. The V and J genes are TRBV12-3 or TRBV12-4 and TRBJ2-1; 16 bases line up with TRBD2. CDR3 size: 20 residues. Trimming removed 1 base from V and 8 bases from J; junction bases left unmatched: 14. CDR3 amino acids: CASSLVAEGLAGGPRYEQFF. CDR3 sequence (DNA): TGTGCCAGCAGTTTAGTGGCCGAGGGACTAGCGGGAGGGCCAAGGTATGAGCAGTTCTTC.

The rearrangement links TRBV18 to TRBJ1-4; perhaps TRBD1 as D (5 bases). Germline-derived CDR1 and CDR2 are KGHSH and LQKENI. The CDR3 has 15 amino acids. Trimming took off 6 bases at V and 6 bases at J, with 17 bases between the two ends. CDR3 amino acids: CASSRYAGKDEKLFF. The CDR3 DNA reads TGTGCCAGCTCCAGATACGCAGGGAAGGATGAAAAACTGTTTTTT.